The 10 T cell receptor beta chains below come from one sample, sequenced in a study of cytomegalovirus exposure and HLA in healthy donors (dated by TCRdb to 2016 to 2017). Libraries were built with the immunoSEQ multiplex PCR assay. The multiplex PCR relied on a mix of 60 forward primers for TCR Vbeta segments and 13 reverse primers for TCR Jbeta segments. What TCRdb holds here is the immuneACCESS table cut down to in-frame rearrangements. Part of the clones is not present; checked against another copy, under half of the missing clones reflect an unresolved V gene, and the others are unexplained. The sample table shows some 110,000 clones, and 60% to 85% are seen once. 2.5% to 3% of the sample comes from the top ten. The sequenced sample consisted of PBMCs. All receptors derive from a male donor in good health and CMV-seropositive.

The chain employs TRBV15 and TRBJ2-6, with a tentative D call TRBD2 (6 bases). This CDR3 spans 18 amino acids. V was pared by 1 base and J by 4 bases, with 17 bases between. Germline values: CDR1 LNHNV, CDR2 YYDKDF (reference sequence). The CDR3 loop is CATSRAGTPLAGANVLTF. The CDR3 coding sequence is TGTGCCACCAGCAGAGCCGGGACCCCCCTAGCGGGGGCCAACGTCCTGACTTTC.

This chain links TRBV28 with TRBJ2-7, with 8 bases fitting TRBD1. The V segment lost 5 bases and the J segment 10 bases; nucleotides outside the gene matches: 7. This CDR3 contains 12 residues. Germline lookup yields CDR1 MDHEN and CDR2 SYDVKM. CDR3 loop: CASSLGQGAQYF. The DNA of the CDR3 is TGTGCCAGCAGTCTAGGACAGGGTGCTCAGTACTTC.

Comment on this clone: One end of the junction is discordant with germline, which a read error may explain. For the CDR3, the DNA is TGTGCCAGCAGCTTAACCCTCACTAGCGGAAACAATGAGCAGCTCTTC. This encodes CASSLTLTSGNNEQLF. The rearrangement joins TRBV7-3 to TRBJ2-1; 8 bases agree with TRBD2. The CDR3 loop spans 16 amino acids. Germline V gene lookup returns CDR1 SGHTA and CDR2 FQGTGA.

V is TRBV30 and J is TRBJ1-2; no clear D. The CDR3 totals 11 residues. Trimming pared 3 bases from V and 8 bases from J, leaving 10 bases between. Germline loops: CDR1 GTSNPN, CDR2 SVGIG (reference sequence). The CDR3 nucleotides read TGTGCCTGGAGCAAGAACGGGGGCTACACCTTC. Protein: CAWSKNGGYTF. Based on the CDR3 plus reference TRBV30 and TRBJ1-2, the full variable domain is SQTIHQWPATLVQPVGSPLSLECTVEGTSNPNLYWYRQAAGRGLQLLFYSVGIGQISSEVPQNLSASRPQDRQFILSSKKLLLSDSGFYLCAWSKNGGYTFGSGTRLTVV.

In this sample, this clone turned up a few times. DNA for the CDR3: TGTGCCAGCAGTCGGACAGGAAGCTCCTACGAGCAGTACTTC. Translated: CASSRTGSSYEQYF. The chain employs TRBV6-5 and TRBJ2-7; TRBD1 matches at 7 bases. The CDR3 is 14 residues long. Germline CDR1 MNHEY, CDR2 SVGAGI. V dropped 5 bases and J dropped 0; count of bases not matched to a gene: 4.

The rearrangement joins TRBV10-3 to TRBJ2-7; 9 nucleotides line up with TRBD1. The junction had 6 bases not matched to a gene; V was cut back by 3 bases and J by 0 bases. The CDR3 is 16 amino acids. Germline CDR1 is ENHRY and CDR2 is SYGVKD. In DNA, the CDR3 is TGTGCCATCAGTGACCCCGGGACAGGGAGCTCCTACGAGCAGTACTTC. Protein: CAISDPGTGSSYEQYF.

The chain couples TRBV30 to TRBJ2-7; a weak D match, TRBD1 (5 bases). V lost 0 bases and J lost 7, with 10 bases in between. Per the germline V gene, CDR1 is GTSNPN and CDR2 is SVGIG (reference sequence). The CDR3 has 12 residues. The CDR3 sequence is CAWSVRASEQYF. The CDR3 DNA reads TGTGCCTGGAGTGTCAGGGCAAGTGAGCAGTACTTC.

The genes are TRBV4-1 and TRBJ2-6, with a weak D call TRBD2 (5 bases). CDR1 is MGHRA and CDR2 is YSYEKL in the germline V gene. V lost 4 bases and J 1 base, leaving 20 bases between the germline ends. The CDR3 spans 19 residues. The CDR3 reads CASSPSSGLIGSGANVLTF. CDR3 sequence (DNA): TGCGCCAGCAGCCCCAGCAGCGGCCTAATCGGATCTGGGGCCAACGTCCTGACTTTC.

This chain connects TRBV15 to TRBJ1-2, with D unclear. Trimming left V 0 bases short and J 4 bases short, with 12 bases between. CDR3 length: 15 residues. Germline values: CDR1 LNHNV, CDR2 YYDKDF (reference sequence). The CDR3 DNA is TGTGCCACCAGCAGAGAACACCAGTACATCTATGGCTACACCTTC. Its protein is CATSREHQYIYGYTF.

The chain uses TRBV9 and TRBJ2-2, with D maybe TRBD1 (6 bases). Between the trimmed V and J ends, which lost 0 bases and 7 bases, there was a span of 13 bases. The CDR3 is 15 residues long. The germline V gene encodes CDR1 SGDLS and CDR2 YYNGEE. This CDR3 is CASSVEGGVGGELFF. The CDR3 nucleotides read TGTGCCAGCAGCGTAGAAGGGGGAGTGGGCGGGGAGCTGTTTTTT.